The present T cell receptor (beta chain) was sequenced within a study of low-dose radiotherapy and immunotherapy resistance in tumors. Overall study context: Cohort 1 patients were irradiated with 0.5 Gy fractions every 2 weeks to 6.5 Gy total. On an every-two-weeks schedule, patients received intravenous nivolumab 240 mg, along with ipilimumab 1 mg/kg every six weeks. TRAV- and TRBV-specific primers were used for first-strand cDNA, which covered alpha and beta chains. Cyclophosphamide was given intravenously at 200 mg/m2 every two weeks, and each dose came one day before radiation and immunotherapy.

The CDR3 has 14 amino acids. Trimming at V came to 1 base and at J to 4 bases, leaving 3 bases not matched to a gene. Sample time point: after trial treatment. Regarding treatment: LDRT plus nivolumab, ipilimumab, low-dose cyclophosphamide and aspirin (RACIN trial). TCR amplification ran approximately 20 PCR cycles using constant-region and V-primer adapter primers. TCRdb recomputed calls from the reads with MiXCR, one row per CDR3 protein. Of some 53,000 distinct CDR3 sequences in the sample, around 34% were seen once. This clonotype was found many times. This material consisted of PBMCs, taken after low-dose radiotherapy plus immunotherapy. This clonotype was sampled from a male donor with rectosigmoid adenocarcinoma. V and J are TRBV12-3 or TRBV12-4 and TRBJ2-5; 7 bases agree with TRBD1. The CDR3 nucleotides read TGTGCCAGCAGTTTAGGGGGACAGATAGAGACCCAGTACTTC. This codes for CASSLGGQIETQYF.